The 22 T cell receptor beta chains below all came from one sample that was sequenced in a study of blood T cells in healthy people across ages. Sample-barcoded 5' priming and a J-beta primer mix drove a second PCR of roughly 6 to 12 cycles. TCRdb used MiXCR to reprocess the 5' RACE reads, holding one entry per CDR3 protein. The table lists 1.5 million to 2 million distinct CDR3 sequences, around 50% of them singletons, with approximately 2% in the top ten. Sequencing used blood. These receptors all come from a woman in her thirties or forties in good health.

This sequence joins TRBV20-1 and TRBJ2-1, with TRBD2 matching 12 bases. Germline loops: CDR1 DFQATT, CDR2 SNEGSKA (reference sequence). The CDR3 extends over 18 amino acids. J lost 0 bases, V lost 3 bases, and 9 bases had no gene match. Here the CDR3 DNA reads TGCAGTGCTAGTACGACTAGCGGGGGCCTAAGCTCCTACAATGAGCAGTTCTTC. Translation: CSASTTSGGLSSYNEQFF.

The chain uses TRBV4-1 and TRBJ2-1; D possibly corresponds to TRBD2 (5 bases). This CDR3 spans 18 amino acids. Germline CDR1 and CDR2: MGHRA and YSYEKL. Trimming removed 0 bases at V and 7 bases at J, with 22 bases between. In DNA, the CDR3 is TGCGCCAGCAGCCAAGACATTAGGAGGAGGCTATGGGGAAATGAGCAGTTCTTC. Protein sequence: CASSQDIRRRLWGNEQFF.

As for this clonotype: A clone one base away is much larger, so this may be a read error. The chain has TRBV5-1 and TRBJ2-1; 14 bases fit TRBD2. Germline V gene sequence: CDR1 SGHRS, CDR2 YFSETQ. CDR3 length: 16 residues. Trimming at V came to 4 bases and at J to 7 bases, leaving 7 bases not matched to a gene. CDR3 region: CASSRRTSGGTNEQFF. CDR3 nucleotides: TGCGCCAGCAGCCGGAGGACTAGCGGGGGGACTAATGAGCAGTTCTTC.

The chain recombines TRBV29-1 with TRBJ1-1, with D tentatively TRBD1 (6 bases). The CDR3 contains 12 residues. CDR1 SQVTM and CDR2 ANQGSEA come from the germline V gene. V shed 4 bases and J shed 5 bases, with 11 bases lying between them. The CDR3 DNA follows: TGCAGCGTTGGCAGGGGAGAAACTGAAGCTTTCTTT. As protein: CSVGRGETEAFF.

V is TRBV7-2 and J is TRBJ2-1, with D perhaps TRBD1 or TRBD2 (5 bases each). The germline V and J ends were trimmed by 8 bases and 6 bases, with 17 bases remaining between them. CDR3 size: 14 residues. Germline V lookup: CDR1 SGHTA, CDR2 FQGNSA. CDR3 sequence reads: CASGRGALVNEQFF. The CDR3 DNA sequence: TGTGCCAGCGGTCGGGGCGCCCTGGTCAATGAGCAGTTCTTC.

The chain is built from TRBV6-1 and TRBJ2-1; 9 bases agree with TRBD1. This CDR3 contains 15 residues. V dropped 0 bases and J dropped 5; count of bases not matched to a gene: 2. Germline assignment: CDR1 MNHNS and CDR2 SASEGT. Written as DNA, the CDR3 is TGTGCCAGCAGTGAAGCGGGGGACAGGGACAATGAGCAGTTCTTC. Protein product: CASSEAGDRDNEQFF.

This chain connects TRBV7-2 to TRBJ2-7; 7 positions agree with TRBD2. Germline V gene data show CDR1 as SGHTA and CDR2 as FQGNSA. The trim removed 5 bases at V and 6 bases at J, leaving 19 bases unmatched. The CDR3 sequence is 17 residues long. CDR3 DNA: TGTGCCAGCAGCAGGGTGGGAGGGGCAGGGCTCCTCCGCGAGCAGTACTTC. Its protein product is CASSRVGGAGLLREQYF.

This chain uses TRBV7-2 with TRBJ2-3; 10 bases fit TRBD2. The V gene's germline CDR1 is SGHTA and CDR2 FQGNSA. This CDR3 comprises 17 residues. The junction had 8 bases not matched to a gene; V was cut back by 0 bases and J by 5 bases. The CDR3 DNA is TGTGCCAGCAGCTTAGCTCTAGCGGGGGTCCGGGGAGATACGCAGTATTTT. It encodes CASSLALAGVRGDTQYF.

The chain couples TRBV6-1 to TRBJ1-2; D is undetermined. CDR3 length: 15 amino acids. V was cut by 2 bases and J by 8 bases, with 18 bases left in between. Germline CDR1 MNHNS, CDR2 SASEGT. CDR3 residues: CASSESLNTVLGYTF. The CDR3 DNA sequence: TGTGCCAGCAGTGAATCTTTGAACACTGTTCTGGGCTACACCTTC.

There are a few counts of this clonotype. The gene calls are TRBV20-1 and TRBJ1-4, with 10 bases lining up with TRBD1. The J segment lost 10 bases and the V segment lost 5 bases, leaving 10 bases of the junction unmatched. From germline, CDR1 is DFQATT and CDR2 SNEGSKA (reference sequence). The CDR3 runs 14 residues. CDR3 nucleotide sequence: TGCAGTGCTCCGGCGGGACAGGGGATTGGAAAACTGTTTTTT. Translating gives CSAPAGQGIGKLFF.

The CDR3 sequence is CASSPPTAGRVGDTQYF. For the CDR3, the DNA is TGTGCCAGCTCACCACCGACAGCGGGTCGGGTAGGGGATACGCAGTATTTT. The chain has TRBV18 and TRBJ2-3; tentatively, D is TRBD2 (6 bases). This CDR3 spans 17 amino acids. The germline CDR1 and CDR2 sequences are KGHSH and LQKENI. V lost 0 bases and J 6 bases, leaving 19 bases between the germline ends.

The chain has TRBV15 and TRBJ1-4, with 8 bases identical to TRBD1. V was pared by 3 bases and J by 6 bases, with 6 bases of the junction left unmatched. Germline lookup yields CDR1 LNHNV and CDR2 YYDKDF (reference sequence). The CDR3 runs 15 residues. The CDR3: CATSSDTGGYEKLFF. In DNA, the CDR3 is TGTGCCACCAGCAGTGACACAGGGGGATATGAAAAACTGTTTTTT.

The CDR3 bases are TGCAGTGCTGACCCGGAACAGCGAGCTTTCTTT. Amino acids: CSADPEQRAFF. The rearrangement links TRBV20-1 to TRBJ1-1; no clear D gene. V gave up 5 bases and J gave up 10 bases, with 14 bases separating them. From germline, CDR1 is DFQATT and CDR2 SNEGSKA (reference sequence). The CDR3 is made up of 11 amino acids.

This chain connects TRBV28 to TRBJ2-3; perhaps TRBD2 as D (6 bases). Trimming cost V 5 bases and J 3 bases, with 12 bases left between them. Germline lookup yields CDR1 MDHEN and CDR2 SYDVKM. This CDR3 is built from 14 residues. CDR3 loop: CASSTVGGTDTQYF. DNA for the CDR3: TGTGCCAGCAGTACGGTGGGAGGAACAGATACGCAGTATTTT.

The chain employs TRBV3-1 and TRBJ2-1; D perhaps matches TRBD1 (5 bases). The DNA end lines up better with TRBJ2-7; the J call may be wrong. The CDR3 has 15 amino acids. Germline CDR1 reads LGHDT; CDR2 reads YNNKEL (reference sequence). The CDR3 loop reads CASSQVRESYNEQYF. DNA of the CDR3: TGTGCCAGCAGCCAAGTCAGGGAATCCTACAATGAGCAGTACTTC.

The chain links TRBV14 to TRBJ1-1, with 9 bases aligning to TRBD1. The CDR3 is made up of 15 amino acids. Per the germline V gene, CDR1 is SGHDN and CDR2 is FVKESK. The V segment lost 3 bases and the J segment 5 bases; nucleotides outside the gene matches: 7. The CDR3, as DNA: TGTGCCAGCAGCCAGGACAGGGGCCAGTGGACTGAAGCTTTCTTT. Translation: CASSQDRGQWTEAFF.

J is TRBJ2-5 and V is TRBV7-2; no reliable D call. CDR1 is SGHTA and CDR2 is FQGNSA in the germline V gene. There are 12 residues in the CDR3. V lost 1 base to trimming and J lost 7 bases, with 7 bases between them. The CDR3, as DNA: TGTGCCAGCAGCTTAGGAGCACGGACCCAGTACTTC. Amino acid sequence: CASSLGARTQYF.

The CDR3 bases are TGTGCCAGCACTGAGGTCCCCTGGCCATCGGTCTGTGGCTACACCTTC. This translates into CASTEVPWPSVCGYTF. The chain recombines TRBV6-1 with TRBJ1-2; D is undetermined. Germline V lookup: CDR1 MNHNS, CDR2 SASEGT. The CDR3 spans 16 residues. Trimming stripped 7 bases from V and 7 bases from J, with 25 bases between.

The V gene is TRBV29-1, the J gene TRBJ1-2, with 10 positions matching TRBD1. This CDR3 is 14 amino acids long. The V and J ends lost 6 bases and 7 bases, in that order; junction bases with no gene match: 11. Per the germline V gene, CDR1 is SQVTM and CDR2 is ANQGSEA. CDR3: CSVDIRDRGSGYTF. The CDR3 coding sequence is TGCAGCGTCGACATCCGGGACAGGGGTAGTGGCTACACCTTC.

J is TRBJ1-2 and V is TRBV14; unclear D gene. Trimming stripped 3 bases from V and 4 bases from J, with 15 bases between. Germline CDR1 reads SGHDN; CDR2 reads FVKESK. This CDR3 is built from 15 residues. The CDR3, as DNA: TGTGCCAGCAGCCATGATAGCCCGGAGTTCTATGGCTACACCTTC. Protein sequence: CASSHDSPEFYGYTF.

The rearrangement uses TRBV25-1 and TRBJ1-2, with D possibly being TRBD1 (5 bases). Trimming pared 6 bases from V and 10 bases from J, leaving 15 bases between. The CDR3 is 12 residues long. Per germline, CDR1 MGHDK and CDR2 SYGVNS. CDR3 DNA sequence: TGTGCCAGCAGGGGGACGGATGATACCTACACCTTC. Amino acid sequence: CASRGTDDTYTF.

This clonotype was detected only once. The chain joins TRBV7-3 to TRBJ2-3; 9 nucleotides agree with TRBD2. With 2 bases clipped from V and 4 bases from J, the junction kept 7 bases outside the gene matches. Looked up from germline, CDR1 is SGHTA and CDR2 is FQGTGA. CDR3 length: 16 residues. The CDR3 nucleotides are TGTGCCAGCAGCTTACGGGCGGGGGGGAGGGCAGATACGCAGTATTTT. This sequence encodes CASSLRAGGRADTQYF.